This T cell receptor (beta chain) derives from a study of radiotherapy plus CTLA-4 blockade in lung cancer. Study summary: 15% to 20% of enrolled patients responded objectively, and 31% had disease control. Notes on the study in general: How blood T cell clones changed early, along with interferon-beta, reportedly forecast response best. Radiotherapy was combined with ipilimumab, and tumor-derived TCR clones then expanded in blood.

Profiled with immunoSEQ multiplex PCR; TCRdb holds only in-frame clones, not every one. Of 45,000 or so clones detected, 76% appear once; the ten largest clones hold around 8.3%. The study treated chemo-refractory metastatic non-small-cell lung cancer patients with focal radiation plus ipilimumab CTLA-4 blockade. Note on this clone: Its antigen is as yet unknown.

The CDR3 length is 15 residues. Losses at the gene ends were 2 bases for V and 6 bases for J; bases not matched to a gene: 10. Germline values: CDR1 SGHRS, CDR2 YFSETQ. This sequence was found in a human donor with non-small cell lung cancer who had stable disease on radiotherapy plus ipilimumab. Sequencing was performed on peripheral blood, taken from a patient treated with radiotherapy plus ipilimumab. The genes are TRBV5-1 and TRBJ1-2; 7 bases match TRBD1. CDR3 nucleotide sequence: TGCGCCAGCAGCTTAGGGCAGGGGGAGAGGGATGGCTACACCTTC. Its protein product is CASSLGQGERDGYTF. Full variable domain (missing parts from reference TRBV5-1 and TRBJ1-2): KAGVTQTPRYLIKTRGQQVTLSCSPISGHRSVSWYQQTPGQGLQFLFEYFSETQRNKGNFPGRFSGRQFSNSRSEMNVSTLELGDSALYLCASSLGQGERDGYTFGSGTRLTVV.